The 32 T cell receptor beta chains below were found in one sample sequenced in a study of T cells expressing NK-cell markers. After re-calling the 5' RACE reads, TCRdb lists one entry per CDR3 protein, DNA absent. The sample has about 260,000 distinct CDR3 sequences. Sequenced sample: blood T cells: a sorted CD56 or NKG2C T cell subset, CD4+ or CD8+ T cells, or bulk PBMC T cells (not recorded which). The receptors were gathered from a woman aged 18 to 75 in good health.

The genes are TRBV20-1 and TRBJ1-5. The CDR3 is made up of 14 amino acids. CDR1 is DFQATT, CDR2 SNEGSKA, per germline (reference sequence). CDR3 in amino acids: CSASLGRKNQPQHF.

V usage is TRBV6-1 and J usage is TRBJ2-7; the D call from TCRdb, TRBD1, cannot be confirmed without DNA. The germline gives CDR1 MNHNS, CDR2 SASEGT. The CDR3 length is 15 residues. The chain's CDR3 is CASSRGTGGAYEQYF.

This chain links TRBV11-2 with TRBJ1-6; absent DNA, TCRdb's TRBD1 call cannot be checked. CDR3 length: 14 amino acids. The germline CDR1 and CDR2 sequences are SGHAT and FQNNGV. Here the CDR3 reads CASSRRGENSPLHF.

CDR3 in amino acids: CSATGTSGDSYNEQFF. This chain connects TRBV20-1 to TRBJ2-1; TCRdb's D call, TRBD2, is unchecked because there is no DNA. CDR1 is DFQATT, CDR2 SNEGSKA, per germline (reference sequence). This CDR3 is 16 amino acids long.

The genes are TRBV20-1 and TRBJ1-2; TCRdb reports TRBD1, a call that lacks DNA to check it against. This CDR3 is built from 15 residues. The germline V gene has CDR1 DFQATT and CDR2 SNEGSKA (reference sequence). This CDR3 reads CSAKSVGQGLYGYTF.

This sequence joins TRBV7-2 and TRBJ2-2; TCRdb reports TRBD2, a call that lacks DNA to check it against. The CDR3 length is 14 residues. The germline V gene encodes CDR1 SGHTA and CDR2 FQGNSA. The CDR3 is CASSLGMDTGELFF.

The J gene is TRBJ1-5, the V gene TRBV2. The V gene's germline CDR1 is SNHLY and CDR2 FYNNEI. CDR3 size: 16 residues. CDR3 sequence: CASSAQRLYSNQPQHF.

The rearrangement uses TRBV6-2 or TRBV6-3 and TRBJ2-6. The CDR3 totals 14 residues. Germline V gives CDR1 MNHEY, CDR2 SVGEGT. The CDR3 region is CASSAYSGANVLTF.

The V gene is TRBV6-1, the J gene TRBJ1-4; no DNA is available, so the TRBD1 call from TCRdb remains unchecked. The germline gives CDR1 MNHNS, CDR2 SASEGT. This CDR3 region has 15 residues. The CDR3 loop is CASRPPGVTNEKLFF.

The chain recombines TRBV6-1 with TRBJ1-2; TCRdb's D call of TRBD1 is untestable without DNA. Germline loops: CDR1 MNHNS, CDR2 SASEGT. The CDR3 contains 15 residues. CDR3 residues: CASTPRQGAWVGYTF.

The chain employs TRBV20-1 and TRBJ1-4; the D call of TRBD1 rests on TCRdb alone, since no DNA is present to check it. Germline CDR1 is DFQATT and CDR2 is SNEGSKA (reference sequence). There are 15 residues in the CDR3. CDR3 sequence: CSARGGGASNEKLFF.

This sequence joins TRBV20-1 and TRBJ2-5; the TCRdb call, TRBD1, lacks DNA for checking. Germline assignment: CDR1 DFQATT and CDR2 SNEGSKA (reference sequence). The CDR3 covers 12 residues. The CDR3 reads CSASEGVETQYF.

The rearrangement links TRBV28 to TRBJ2-1. Germline CDR1 is MDHEN and CDR2 is SYDVKM. CDR3 length: 15 amino acids. This CDR3 is CASSQQTPKGNEQFF.

The chain has TRBV7-9 and TRBJ2-7; checking the TCRdb D call of TRBD1 is not possible without DNA. Per germline, CDR1 SEHNR and CDR2 FQNEAQ (reference sequence). This CDR3 comprises 15 residues. This CDR3 reads CASSSRGFSVYEQYF.

The chain couples TRBV5-1 to TRBJ2-2; no DNA is available, so the TRBD2 call from TCRdb remains unchecked. Germline CDR1 is SGHRS and CDR2 is YFSETQ. This CDR3 is built from 13 residues. The chain's CDR3 is CATGTSGPGELFF.

The V and J genes are TRBV7-3 and TRBJ2-2. Germline CDR1 is SGHTA and CDR2 is FQGTGA. The length of the CDR3 is 14 residues. CDR3 protein: CASSLSSSTGELFF.

The chain has TRBV4-3 and TRBJ1-4. Germline values: CDR1 LGHNA, CDR2 YSLEER. The CDR3 contains 14 residues. The CDR3: CASSPGGANEKLFF.

V usage is TRBV5-5 and J usage is TRBJ2-5; the D gene TCRdb calls, TRBD2, cannot be checked with no DNA. There are 11 residues in the CDR3. Germline V gene data show CDR1 as SGHKS and CDR2 as YYEKEE (reference sequence). The CDR3 protein is CASSLSAGRHF.

J is TRBJ1-4 and V is TRBV12-3 or TRBV12-4; lacking DNA, the TRBD1 call made by TCRdb goes unchecked. The CDR3 is 14 amino acids. CDR3 protein: CASTQDTVNEKLFF.

The chain joins TRBV3-1 to TRBJ2-4. The CDR3 length is 11 residues. Germline V gives CDR1 LGHDT, CDR2 YNNKEL (reference sequence). Here the CDR3 reads CASSSVNIQYF.

The chain uses TRBV7-2 and TRBJ2-1; TCRdb's assignment of TRBD1 cannot be checked, as there is no DNA. The CDR3 consists of 14 residues. CDR1 and CDR2 from the germline V gene are SGHTA and FQGNSA. The CDR3 sequence is CASSLVGGHNEQFF.

This chain links TRBV15 with TRBJ2-1. Germline values: CDR1 LNHNV, CDR2 YYDKDF (reference sequence). CDR3 size: 13 residues. The CDR3 here is CATSRGTMDEQFF.

The J gene is TRBJ2-5, the V gene TRBV5-1; TCRdb's D gene call, TRBD1, goes unchecked for lack of DNA. The length of the CDR3 is 15 residues. From germline, CDR1 is SGHRS and CDR2 YFSETQ. Here the CDR3 reads CASSLAGQGQETQYF.

The CDR3 here is CASSQTLMNTEAFF. The chain is built from TRBV7-2 and TRBJ1-1. CDR1 is SGHTA and CDR2 is FQGNSA in the germline V gene. The CDR3 contains 14 residues.

The chain is built from TRBV29-1 and TRBJ2-3; TCRdb designates TRBD2, a call that cannot be tested without DNA. Germline CDR1 and CDR2: SQVTM and ANQGSEA. CDR3 length: 14 residues. The CDR3 reads CSVVTSESTDTQYF.

The gene calls are TRBV19 and TRBJ1-4; checking the TCRdb D call of TRBD1 is not possible without DNA. This CDR3 has 15 residues. CDR1 is LNHDA and CDR2 is SQIVND in the germline V gene (reference sequence). The CDR3 reads CASSKTRDSNEKLFF.

This chain connects TRBV5-4 to TRBJ2-2; checking the TCRdb D call of TRBD1 is not possible without DNA. Per germline, CDR1 SGHNT and CDR2 YYREEE (reference sequence). This CDR3 region has 15 residues. CDR3 in amino acids: CASSSRTGRTGELFF.

V usage is TRBV27 and J usage is TRBJ2-7; TCRdb's D gene call, TRBD1, goes unchecked for lack of DNA. CDR3 length: 16 amino acids. Germline V lookup: CDR1 MNHEY, CDR2 SMNVEV (reference sequence). CDR3 sequence: CASSFLDLTGGGEQYF.

The V call is TRBV6-5, the J call TRBJ2-4; absent DNA, TCRdb's TRBD2 call cannot be checked. CDR1 MNHEY and CDR2 SVGAGI come from the germline V gene. This CDR3 is 12 amino acids long. The CDR3 loop reads CASSQRGNIQYF.

The chain uses TRBV20-1 and TRBJ2-2; TCRdb's assignment of TRBD2 cannot be checked, as there is no DNA. The germline V gene has CDR1 DFQATT and CDR2 SNEGSKA (reference sequence). The CDR3 has 15 residues. CDR3 sequence: CSARLAGAGAGELFF.

The V and J genes are TRBV6-5 and TRBJ2-1; TCRdb returns TRBD1, unconfirmable since there is no DNA. Germline V gives CDR1 MNHEY, CDR2 SVGAGI. This CDR3 contains 16 residues. CDR3 protein: CASSYDGQGTYNEQFF.

V is TRBV5-1 and J is TRBJ2-2. The germline CDR1 and CDR2 sequences are SGHRS and YFSETQ. The CDR3 is 15 residues long. CDR3 sequence: CASSLLTPDTGELFF.